Presented here are 4 T cell receptor beta chains from one specimen sequenced in a study of radiation and T cells in renal cell carcinoma (TCRdb year 2020). Libraries were prepared through the immunoSEQ multiplex PCR assay. TCRdb retrieved this table from immuneACCESS and kept in-frame rearrangements only. Not all clones are present; in checked studies, unresolved V genes account for under half, and no reason is known for the remainder. Here the sample has about 86,000 clones; about 82% occur a single time. In total, the top ten clones hold approximately 8.8% of the sample. Sample time point, as interpreted from the label and publication: blood 4 weeks post-SBRT, at nephrectomy. The treatment or condition label corresponds to: 15 Gy SBRT to primary tumor, nephrectomy 4 weeks later. The input for sequencing was blood, taken from a patient whose treatment included radiotherapy and nephrectomy. The receptors were sampled from a man aged 50 to 59 with renal cell carcinoma.

The chain employs TRBV9 and TRBJ1-1; D ambiguous. The germline CDR1 and CDR2 sequences are SGDLS and YYNGEE. Trimming cost V 4 bases and J 0 bases, with 7 bases left between them. The CDR3 has 13 residues. CDR3 coding DNA: TGTGCCAGCAGCCAGACCCTGAACACTGAAGCTTTCTTT. Its translation: CASSQTLNTEAFF.

The genes are TRBV19 and TRBJ1-5; maybe TRBD1 (6 bases). The germline CDR1 and CDR2 sequences are LNHDA and SQIVND (reference sequence). The V gene lost 4 bases and the J gene lost 1 base, with 14 bases spanning the gap. CDR3 length: 16 amino acids. CDR3 protein: CASSTGDRWSNQPQHF. CDR3 coding DNA: TGTGCCAGTAGTACAGGGGACCGTTGGAGCAATCAGCCCCAGCATTTT.

The chain couples TRBV10-3 to TRBJ1-5, with TRBD1 matching 9 bases. This CDR3 comprises 15 residues. J was trimmed by 5 bases and V by 6 bases; bases with no gene match: 8. CDR1 and CDR2 (germline): ENHRY, SYGVKD. The CDR3 bases are TGTGCCATCAGGGGGGGACAGGGAGAGGATCAGCCCCAGCATTTT. Translation gives CAIRGGQGEDQPQHF.

This chain uses TRBV7-6 with TRBJ2-2; the match to TRBD2 covers 11 bases. The CDR3 has 19 residues. CDR1 and CDR2 (germline): SGHVS, FNYEAQ. Unmatched junction bases numbered 7, after V lost 1 base and J lost 0 bases. CDR3 amino acids: CASSLVTSGSRANTGELFF. The CDR3 nucleotides are TGTGCCAGCAGCTTAGTCACTAGCGGGAGCCGGGCGAACACCGGGGAGCTGTTTTTT.